This T cell receptor (beta chain) emerged from a study of vaccination effects on CD4 cells after COVID-19. On this clone: Its antigen is currently unknown.

The germline V and J ends were trimmed by 11 bases and 6 bases, with 8 bases remaining between them. CDR3 length equals 10 residues. In the ViraFEST assay, antigen-specific CD4+ clonotypes were identified by expansion after peptide-pool stimulation. On day 10 of culture, CD4+ T cells were separated out. All vaccine recipients tested negative for nucleocapsid antibodies and had never contracted SARS-CoV-2 infection. Assay: immunoSEQ multiplex PCR; the TCRdb copy retains only in-frame clones and omits some. The repertoire holds fewer than 25,000 clones, with approximately 70% as singletons. The genes are TRBV23-1 and TRBJ2-1, with D unresolved. TRBV23-1 counts as an open reading frame of uncertain function. The starting material was CD4+ T cells from PBMCs cultured with HCoV-229E spike peptides, obtained before COVID-19 vaccination. The sequence was collected from a human donor who received a COVID-19 vaccine. The CDR3 DNA sequence: TGCGCCGGCACACCCAATGAGCAGTTCTTC. Translated: CAGTPNEQFF.